This TCR beta chain was captured by sequencing in a study of T cell repertoires in cytomegalovirus infection. TCRdb re-called the reads with MiXCR, one entry per CDR3 protein. Of 700,000 to 950,000 distinct CDR3 sequences listed, approximately 32% are singletons. Concerning this clonotype: Its cognate antigen is unknown.

CDR3 length equals 11 residues. Germline assignment: CDR1 SNHLY and CDR2 FYNNEI. V lost 8 bases to trimming and J lost 5 bases, with 10 bases between them. The source material was cultured CD8+ T cells from PBMCs, sampled from culture after CMV antigen stimulation. This clonotype originated in a human donor in good health (CMV status not recorded). Some clones in this sample may be carry-over from other donors' samples. The genes are TRBV2 and TRBJ2-7; D unclear. CDR3 protein: CASSGMHEQYV. DNA for the CDR3: TGTGCCAGCTCCGGAATGCACGAGCAGTACGTC.